One sample yielded the 30 T cell receptor beta chains listed below, sequenced in a study of early T cells in non-severe SARS-CoV-2 infection. TCRdb passed the 5' RACE reads through MiXCR, listing each CDR3 protein once. The sample contains about 97,000 distinct CDR3 sequences, approximately 9.9% of which appear only once. Material: whole blood, obtained at baseline. These receptors originate from an adult who was a healthcare worker with PCR-confirmed SARS-CoV-2 infection or an uninfected control (not recorded which).

This clonotype showed up many times. The V gene is TRBV3-1, the J gene TRBJ2-1; the D call may be TRBD1 or TRBD2 (5 bases each). The V gene lost 5 bases and the J gene lost 7 bases, with 18 bases spanning the gap. The CDR3 totals 15 residues. Germline CDR1 reads LGHDT; CDR2 reads YNNKEL (reference sequence). CDR3: CASSSPGTPVNEQFF. CDR3 nucleotides: TGTGCCAGCAGCTCTCCGGGGACCCCCGTGAATGAGCAGTTCTTC.

The chain carries TRBV5-1 and TRBJ2-7, with TRBD2 matching over 7 bases. Germline CDR1 reads SGHRS; CDR2 reads YFSETQ. The CDR3 spans 15 residues. The trim removed 4 bases at V and 2 bases at J, leaving 9 bases unmatched. CDR3 loop: CASSPWSSGTYEQYF. In nucleotides, the CDR3 is TGCGCCAGCAGCCCGTGGTCTAGCGGAACCTACGAGCAGTACTTC.

This chain links TRBV25-1 with TRBJ1-2, with no clear D. Germline V gene data show CDR1 as MGHDK and CDR2 as SYGVNS. Trimming pared 4 bases from V and 1 base from J, leaving 4 bases between. The CDR3 length is 12 residues. CDR3 region: CASSAINYGYTF. The DNA of the CDR3 is TGTGCCAGCAGTGCCATTAACTATGGCTACACCTTC.

This clonotype was seen a handful of times. The rearrangement links TRBV2 to TRBJ1-1, with D uncertain. The CDR3 loop spans 15 amino acids. Trimming took 7 bases from V and 0 from J, leaving 15 bases between them. Germline V gene data show CDR1 as SNHLY and CDR2 as FYNNEI. The CDR3 region is CASTGYSTLNTEAFF. DNA for the CDR3: TGTGCCAGCACCGGCTATTCTACCTTGAACACTGAAGCTTTCTTT.

The J gene is TRBJ2-3, the V gene TRBV12-5; TRBD1 is a possible D gene (5 bases). In germline, CDR1 is LGHNT, CDR2 FRNRAP. The CDR3 has 15 amino acids. The V end lost 2 bases, the J end lost 7 bases, and 16 bases lay between the germline ends. CDR3 residues: CASGLSTYRFNTQYF. CDR3 nucleotides: TGTGCTAGTGGTTTGTCGACCTACAGGTTCAATACGCAGTATTTT.

This chain connects TRBV19 to TRBJ1-5; D is undetermined. Germline CDR1 is LNHDA and CDR2 is SQIVND (reference sequence). There are 12 residues in the CDR3. V lost 7 bases, J lost 5 bases, and 9 bases lay in between. The CDR3 protein is CASKQLDQPQHF. Here the CDR3 DNA reads TGTGCCAGTAAGCAGCTGGATCAGCCCCAGCATTTT.

Ten or more counts support this clonotype. The rearrangement uses TRBV6-5 and TRBJ2-3, with 12 bases matching TRBD2. The CDR3 is made up of 16 amino acids. Germline loops: CDR1 MNHEY, CDR2 SVGAGI. The junction had 13 bases not matched to a gene; V was cut back by 6 bases and J by 9 bases. In nucleotides, the CDR3 is TGTGCCAGCAGCAGACTAGCGGGAGTAGGGGCGGAAACGCAGTATTTT. It yields the protein CASSRLAGVGAETQYF.

This clonotype was seen a handful of times. This chain connects TRBV14 to TRBJ1-2, with D hard to call. This CDR3 region has 13 residues. V dropped 0 bases and J dropped 6 bases, with 8 bases sitting between them. In germline, CDR1 is SGHDN, CDR2 FVKESK. The CDR3 DNA sequence: TGTGCCAGCAGCCAAGATCCCCGTAATGGCTACACCTTC. The encoded protein is CASSQDPRNGYTF.

The chain carries TRBV29-1 and TRBJ1-2, with 7 bases matching TRBD1. Looked up from germline, CDR1 is SQVTM and CDR2 is ANQGSEA. The CDR3 is made up of 16 amino acids. The junction had 15 bases not matched to a gene; V was cut back by 3 bases and J by 5 bases. The CDR3 region has the DNA TGCAGCGTTGATGAGCCCCTCCTGACAGGGCAATATGGCTACACCTTC. Protein: CSVDEPLLTGQYGYTF.

The sample holds many counts of this clonotype. V is TRBV7-9 and J is TRBJ2-7, with TRBD2 matching 8 bases. CDR1 and CDR2 (germline): SEHNR, FQNEAQ (reference sequence). The CDR3 contains 17 residues. The V and J ends lost 0 bases and 0 bases, in that order; junction bases with no gene match: 7. CDR3 in DNA: TGTGCCAGCAGCTTAGCGGGGCTAGCGGGTCCCTCCTACGAGCAGTACTTC. It codes for CASSLAGLAGPSYEQYF.

Ten or more counts support this clonotype. This chain uses TRBV7-2 with TRBJ2-3; perhaps D is TRBD1 or TRBD2 (5 bases each). Trimming pared 6 bases from V and 1 base from J, leaving 17 bases between. The CDR3 totals 16 residues. Germline V gene data show CDR1 as SGHTA and CDR2 as FQGNSA. CDR3 residues: CASRQNTLGGTDTQYF. The CDR3 DNA sequence: TGTGCCAGCAGACAGAATACGTTGGGGGGCACAGATACGCAGTATTTT.

This clonotype occurred many times. This rearrangement joins TRBV7-9 to TRBJ1-5; the D is unclear. The CDR3 has 14 residues. Germline CDR1 and CDR2: SEHNR and FQNEAQ (reference sequence). Trimming took off 1 base at V and 0 bases at J, with 4 bases between the two ends. The CDR3 region is CASSLGNSNQPQHF. The CDR3 DNA reads TGTGCCAGCAGCTTAGGTAATAGCAATCAGCCCCAGCATTTT.

The J gene is TRBJ2-7, the V gene TRBV18; the D call may be TRBD1 or TRBD2 (5 bases each). V dropped 5 bases and J dropped 6 bases, with 20 bases sitting between them. This CDR3 has 15 amino acids. The germline V gene encodes CDR1 KGHSH and CDR2 LQKENI. The CDR3 region is CASSSNGASAGEQYF. The CDR3 coding sequence is TGTGCCAGCTCATCGAACGGGGCCTCCGCCGGCGAGCAGTACTTC.

This chain links TRBV11-2 with TRBJ2-2; 7 nucleotides match TRBD2. Per the germline V gene, CDR1 is SGHAT and CDR2 is FQNNGV. The CDR3 sequence is 16 residues long. The ends lost 1 base at V and 2 bases at J; junction bases unmatched: 4. In DNA, the CDR3 is TGTGCCAGCAGCTTAGGTGTGGGACTAAACACCGGGGAGCTGTTTTTT. Amino acids: CASSLGVGLNTGELFF.

The rearrangement joins TRBV6-1 to TRBJ2-6, with D maybe TRBD2 (6 bases). The CDR3 is 17 residues long. V lost 6 bases and J 2 bases, leaving 17 bases between the germline ends. Germline assignment: CDR1 MNHNS and CDR2 SASEGT. The CDR3, as DNA: TGTGCCAGCAGAATCAGACTCGGGGGTCCTGGGGCCAACGTCCTGACTTTC. Translated: CASRIRLGGPGANVLTF.

V and J are TRBV10-2 and TRBJ1-5; TRBD1 agrees at 8 bases. This CDR3 has 16 residues. Germline V CDR1 and CDR2: WSHSY, SAAADI. V dropped 7 bases and J dropped 1; count of bases not matched to a gene: 9. CDR3 sequence: CASKAGGYGSNQPQHF. In DNA, the CDR3 is TGCGCCAGCAAGGCAGGGGGCTACGGAAGCAATCAGCCCCAGCATTTT.

This clonotype was counted between two and nine times. The J gene is TRBJ2-3, the V gene TRBV5-1; D uncertain. Germline V gene data show CDR1 as SGHRS and CDR2 as YFSETQ. The CDR3 covers 16 residues. Trimming took 0 bases from V and 0 from J, leaving 11 bases between them. CDR3 DNA: TGCGCCAGCAGCTTGGGTTTGCGTTCTAGCACAGATACGCAGTATTTT. Translating it yields CASSLGLRSSTDTQYF. Variable domain in full (rest from reference TRBV5-1 and TRBJ2-3): KAGVTQTPRYLIKTRGQQVTLSCSPISGHRSVSWYQQTPGQGLQFLFEYFSETQRNKGNFPGRFSGRQFSNSRSEMNVSTLELGDSALYLCASSLGLRSSTDTQYFGPGTRLTVL.

This clonotype has only a few counts. J is TRBJ2-3 and V is TRBV5-1, with 10 bases aligning to TRBD2. This CDR3 is built from 17 residues. Germline V gives CDR1 SGHRS, CDR2 YFSETQ. V shed 0 bases and J 0 bases; nucleotides not matched to a gene: 4. The CDR3 bases are TGCGCCAGCAGCTTGGGGGCTAGCGGGGGTAGCACAGATACGCAGTATTTT. The encoded protein is CASSLGASGGSTDTQYF.

With regard to this clonotype: The junction does not match germline at one end; this may be a read error. The chain is built from TRBV6-2 or TRBV6-3 and TRBJ1-1; D remains ambiguous. The CDR3 spans 10 residues. Germline CDR1 reads MNHEY; CDR2 reads SVGEGT. The CDR3 bases are TGTGCCAGCAGGAACAGTGAAGCTTTCTTT. This sequence encodes CASRNSEAFF.

This clonotype was recorded a few times. J is TRBJ2-5 and V is TRBV19; possibly TRBD1 for D (6 bases). Between the trimmed V and J ends, which lost 4 bases and 2 bases, there was a span of 11 bases. The germline gives CDR1 LNHDA, CDR2 SQIVND (reference sequence). The CDR3 totals 14 residues. Here the CDR3 DNA reads TGTGCCAGTAGTACTACAGGGTTGCAAGAGACCCAGTACTTC. Translating gives CASSTTGLQETQYF.

This clonotype was observed a handful of times. V usage is TRBV28 and J usage is TRBJ2-3; unclear D gene. V was clipped by 3 bases and J by 0 bases, with 7 bases between them. This CDR3 region has 14 residues. Germline V gives CDR1 MDHEN, CDR2 SYDVKM. The CDR3 DNA sequence: TGTGCCAGCAGTTTTGGCCGTAGCACAGATACGCAGTATTTT. It specifies CASSFGRSTDTQYF.

A few counts support this clonotype. The CDR3 bases are TGTGCCAGCAGCTTATTCGCTGAAAAACTGTTTTTT. It yields the protein CASSLFAEKLFF. The chain carries TRBV7-2 and TRBJ1-4; D remains ambiguous. Germline CDR1 SGHTA, CDR2 FQGNSA. Trimming pared 2 bases from V and 7 bases from J, leaving 5 bases between. This CDR3 is 12 amino acids long.

This clonotype was observed a handful of times. The chain recombines TRBV7-2 with TRBJ1-5; tentative D call: TRBD1 (5 bases). The CDR3 totals 15 residues. V shed 1 base and J shed 9 bases, with 16 bases lying between them. In germline, CDR1 is SGHTA, CDR2 FQGNSA. The CDR3 DNA reads as TGTGCCAGCAGCTTAGGCGGGGCGACCGGCTGGCCCCAGCATTTT. This encodes CASSLGGATGWPQHF.

This clonotype was detected ten times or more. CDR3 bases: TGTGCCAGCAGCCTGCTAGCGGGGGGGCTGAATGAGCAGTTCTTC. Translated, it gives CASSLLAGGLNEQFF. The chain has TRBV2 and TRBJ2-1, with 12 nucleotides matching TRBD2. This CDR3 has 15 amino acids. V dropped 6 bases and J dropped 7; count of bases not matched to a gene: 7. In germline, CDR1 is SNHLY, CDR2 FYNNEI. Using reference TRBV2 and TRBJ2-1 for the parts outside the CDR3, the full variable domain is EPEVTQTPSHQVTQMGQEVILRCVPISNHLYFYWYRQILGQKVEFLVSFYNNEISEKSEIFDDQFSVERPDGSNFTLKIRSTKLEDSAMYFCASSLLAGGLNEQFFGPGTRLTVL.

The chain employs TRBV5-4 and TRBJ2-3; no clear D. The CDR3 totals 14 residues. Germline V gives CDR1 SGHNT, CDR2 YYREEE (reference sequence). V lost 1 base, J lost 0 bases, and 6 bases lay in between. In DNA form, the CDR3 reads TGTGCCAGCAGCTTGACCGGAAGCACAGATACGCAGTATTTT. Amino acids: CASSLTGSTDTQYF.

In its sample, this clonotype was seen many times. The gene calls are TRBV5-1 and TRBJ1-5; D is perhaps TRBD1 (6 bases). Germline V gives CDR1 SGHRS, CDR2 YFSETQ. The CDR3 contains 13 residues. The V gene lost 0 bases and the J gene lost 6 bases, with 7 bases spanning the gap. Written as DNA, the CDR3 is TGCGCCAGCAGCTTGGAAGGGGGTCAGCCCCAGCATTTT. Amino acids: CASSLEGGQPQHF.

A few counts support this clonotype. The rearrangement uses TRBV29-1 and TRBJ1-1; 10 positions agree with TRBD1. The germline V gene has CDR1 SQVTM and CDR2 ANQGSEA. V lost 7 bases, J lost 6 bases, and 11 bases stayed unmatched. This CDR3 spans 14 amino acids. The CDR3 region has the DNA TGCAGCGCCAGAAAAGGACAGGGGGGACCTGAAGCTTTCTTT. It specifies CSARKGQGGPEAFF.

The rearrangement joins TRBV24-1 to TRBJ1-5; D remains ambiguous. Deletions cut 3 bases from V and 0 bases from J, with 8 bases between. The germline gives CDR1 KGHDR, CDR2 SFDVKD. CDR3 size: 15 residues. This CDR3 reads CATSDTDVSNQPQHF. DNA of the CDR3: TGTGCCACCAGTGATACCGACGTTAGCAATCAGCCCCAGCATTTT.

This clonotype appeared a few times. V and J are TRBV20-1 and TRBJ1-6; D gene uncertain. There are 12 residues in the CDR3. The V and J ends lost 1 base and 7 bases respectively, with 5 bases between them. CDR1 is DFQATT, CDR2 SNEGSKA, per germline (reference sequence). The CDR3 DNA is TGCAGTGCTAGAGCCGGGAATTCACCCCTCCACTTT. Translation gives CSARAGNSPLHF.

The chain recombines TRBV29-1 with TRBJ2-7; 8 positions match TRBD1. This CDR3 region has 15 residues. V shed 2 bases, J shed 3 bases, and the junction held 9 bases outside the gene matches. From germline, CDR1 is SQVTM and CDR2 ANQGSEA. CDR3 nucleotide sequence: TGCAGCGTTGAAACCCCGGACAGGGAAGGCTACGAGCAGTACTTC. This codes for CSVETPDREGYEQYF.